The 25 T cell receptor beta chains below were found in one sample sequenced in a study of cytomegalovirus exposure and HLA in healthy donors. Data came from immunoSEQ multiplex PCR; TCRdb stores just in-frame clones and leaves some out. The sample shows 200,000 or so clones, about four fifths of them seen only once. Sequenced sample: PBMCs. Source of these receptors: a man aged 18 to 29 in good health and CMV-seropositive.

The J gene is TRBJ2-1, the V gene TRBV5-1; no clear D. The CDR3 is 17 amino acids. With 3 bases removed from V and 8 bases from J, the gap between germline ends came to 24 bases. CDR1 is SGHRS, CDR2 YFSETQ, per germline. In DNA form, the CDR3 reads TGCGCCAGCAGCTCCTCTTCCCGGTCCCACCGTCCACATGAGCAGTTCTTC. Amino acids: CASSSSSRSHRPHEQFF.

V is TRBV27 and J is TRBJ2-7, with 9 bases lining up with TRBD1. CDR1 and CDR2 (germline): MNHEY, SMNVEV (reference sequence). CDR3 length equals 15 residues. V lost 5 bases, J lost 4 bases, and 9 bases stayed unmatched. CDR3 sequence reads: CASSPGTGISYEQYF. The CDR3 coding sequence is TGTGCCAGCAGTCCGGGGACAGGGATCTCGTACGAGCAGTACTTC.

The chain couples TRBV7-3 to TRBJ2-3, with 10 bases fitting TRBD2. CDR3 length equals 16 residues. Germline V CDR1 and CDR2: SGHTA, FQGTGA. The trim removed 5 bases at V and 0 bases at J, leaving 5 bases unmatched. CDR3 protein: CASSPGAGGSTDTQYF. For the CDR3, the DNA is TGTGCCAGCAGCCCCGGAGCGGGAGGGAGCACAGATACGCAGTATTTT.

The CDR3 is CASSLGQSGGMETQYF. DNA for the CDR3: TGTGCCAGCAGTTTGGGTCAGTCAGGGGGCATGGAGACCCAGTACTTC. This chain joins TRBV27 and TRBJ2-5; the match to TRBD1 covers 8 bases. Germline lookup yields CDR1 MNHEY and CDR2 SMNVEV (reference sequence). The CDR3 has 16 residues. Trimming cost V 3 bases and J 5 bases; bases outside gene matches: 11.

V is TRBV28 and J is TRBJ1-2; maybe TRBD1 (6 bases). Germline V gene data show CDR1 as MDHEN and CDR2 as SYDVKM. The V gene lost 4 bases and the J gene lost 3 bases, with 9 bases spanning the gap. This CDR3 is built from 13 residues. The chain's CDR3 is CASSSPGDYGYTF. CDR3 nucleotide sequence: TGTGCCAGCAGTTCCCCAGGGGACTATGGCTACACCTTC.

The chain employs TRBV28 and TRBJ2-7; no definite D call. In germline, CDR1 is MDHEN, CDR2 SYDVKM. V dropped 6 bases and J dropped 2 bases, with 11 bases sitting between them. This CDR3 has 13 amino acids. The CDR3 region has the DNA TGTGCCAGCAGACCCGACACCACCTACGAGCAGTACTTC. It is translated as CASRPDTTYEQYF.

The genes are TRBV30 and TRBJ2-7; no clear D. Germline V gene lookup returns CDR1 GTSNPN and CDR2 SVGIG (reference sequence). The CDR3 extends over 12 amino acids. The V end lost 2 bases, the J end lost 7 bases, and 12 bases lay between the germline ends. Here the CDR3 reads CAWSPTRREQYF. The CDR3 nucleotides are TGTGCCTGGAGTCCCACCCGGAGAGAGCAGTACTTC.

This clone came up a few times. V is TRBV4-1 and J is TRBJ2-7, with TRBD2 identical over 8 bases. V shed 2 bases, J shed 2 bases, and the junction held 11 bases outside the gene matches. CDR3 size: 17 residues. CDR1 and CDR2 (germline): MGHRA, YSYEKL. The CDR3 here is CASSQSGSSGVTYEQYF. CDR3 DNA: TGCGCCAGCAGCCAATCAGGGAGTAGCGGGGTTACCTACGAGCAGTACTTC.

The rearrangement links TRBV4-3 to TRBJ1-1, with 7 bases lining up with TRBD1. There are 14 residues in the CDR3. Germline V gene sequence: CDR1 LGHNA, CDR2 YSLEER. J gave up 5 bases and V 0 bases, and 3 bases lay outside the gene matches. The CDR3, as DNA: TGCGCCAGCAGCCAAGACAGGGGGAGAACTGAAGCTTTCTTT. Translated: CASSQDRGRTEAFF.

This clone turned up a few times. This may be a read error: a much more frequent sequence differs by one nucleotide. The V gene is TRBV5-4, the J gene TRBJ2-7; TRBD1 is a possible D gene (6 bases). Trimming shortened V by 0 bases and J by 3 bases, and 7 bases separated the two germline ends. CDR3 length equals 13 residues. Germline V gives CDR1 SGHNT, CDR2 YYREEE (reference sequence). CDR3 coding DNA: TGTGCCAGCAGCTTGGGACAGGACTACGAGCAGTACTTC. This sequence encodes CASSLGQDYEQYF.

The gene calls are TRBV2 and TRBJ2-7; 8 positions match TRBD1. V lost 4 bases to trimming and J lost 2 bases; unmatched junction nucleotides: 1. The CDR3 loop spans 13 amino acids. Germline V gene sequence: CDR1 SNHLY, CDR2 FYNNEI. The CDR3 sequence is CASSGTGPYEQYF. The CDR3 bases are TGTGCCAGCAGTGGGACAGGGCCCTACGAGCAGTACTTC.

The chain uses TRBV9 and TRBJ1-5, with 8 positions matching TRBD1. With V trimmed by 0 bases and J by 6 bases, 8 bases remained unmatched. Germline CDR1 reads SGDLS; CDR2 reads YYNGEE. The CDR3 runs to 16 residues. The CDR3 loop reads CASSVGGSGQGQPQHF. CDR3 DNA: TGTGCCAGCAGCGTAGGAGGGTCAGGACAGGGTCAGCCCCAGCATTTT.

The chain has TRBV6-5 and TRBJ2-3; tentatively, D is TRBD2 (6 bases). The CDR3 consists of 12 residues. V shed 6 bases and J shed 4 bases, with 8 bases lying between them. Looked up from germline, CDR1 is MNHEY and CDR2 is SVGAGI. The CDR3 coding sequence is TGTGCCAGCAGCCGGGACTCAGATACGCAGTATTTT. Protein sequence: CASSRDSDTQYF.

The chain carries TRBV5-1 and TRBJ2-2; 7 nucleotides match TRBD1. CDR3 length: 16 residues. Germline V CDR1 and CDR2: SGHRS, YFSETQ. The V segment lost 4 bases and the J segment 2 bases; nucleotides outside the gene matches: 8. This CDR3 is CASSLRDSGNTGELFF. CDR3 nucleotides: TGCGCCAGCAGCCTCCGGGACAGTGGCAACACCGGGGAGCTGTTTTTT.

This chain joins TRBV6-5 and TRBJ1-1; weak D call: TRBD1 (5 bases). The CDR3 is 14 residues long. Trimming removed 7 bases from V and 5 bases from J, with 17 bases in between. From germline, CDR1 is MNHEY and CDR2 SVGAGI. The CDR3 bases are TGTGCCAGCACCCAGGCAAGGGGTGGTACTGAAGCTTTCTTT. Translated: CASTQARGGTEAFF.

The V and J genes are TRBV5-6 and TRBJ2-7, with TRBD2 matching 7 bases. Germline CDR1 is SGHDT and CDR2 is YYEEEE. The CDR3 has 16 residues. The trim removed 1 base at V and 2 bases at J, leaving 9 bases unmatched. The CDR3 spells CASSLLRLADPYEQYF. CDR3 in DNA: TGTGCCAGCAGCTTGTTGAGGCTAGCGGACCCCTACGAGCAGTACTTC.

The chain links TRBV2 to TRBJ2-1; no definite D call. Trimming took off 0 bases at V and 0 bases at J, with 12 bases between the two ends. The CDR3 contains 17 residues. The germline gives CDR1 SNHLY, CDR2 FYNNEI. CDR3 bases: TGTGCCAGCAGTGAAGCGATCCTAGACGGCTCCTACAATGAGCAGTTCTTC. It encodes CASSEAILDGSYNEQFF.

This clone was recorded only once. The chain uses TRBV11-2 and TRBJ2-7, with 8 bases aligning to TRBD1. The CDR3 is 16 amino acids. Per the germline V gene, CDR1 is SGHAT and CDR2 is FQNNGV. The V segment lost 2 bases and the J segment 2 bases; nucleotides outside the gene matches: 8. DNA for the CDR3: TGTGCCAGCAGCTTAATAGGTGGCAGGGGGCCCTACGAGCAGTACTTC. Protein sequence: CASSLIGGRGPYEQYF.

The genes are TRBV5-1 and TRBJ1-2; a weak D match, TRBD1 (5 bases). The germline V gene has CDR1 SGHRS and CDR2 YFSETQ. This CDR3 region has 15 residues. Trimming shortened V by 6 bases and J by 7 bases, and 22 bases separated the two germline ends. The CDR3 here is CASNLGPQGGGGYTF. The CDR3 DNA follows: TGCGCCAGCAATCTCGGCCCCCAGGGAGGAGGTGGCTACACCTTC.

This chain connects TRBV30 to TRBJ1-1; D remains unclear. Looked up from germline, CDR1 is GTSNPN and CDR2 is SVGIG (reference sequence). Trimming cost V 1 base and J 3 bases, with 12 bases left between them. CDR3 size: 14 residues. The CDR3 region has the DNA TGTGCCTGGAGTGCTCCCGGTTCGGACACTGAAGCTTTCTTT. Amino acids: CAWSAPGSDTEAFF.

V and J are TRBV30 and TRBJ1-2, with 7 bases matching TRBD1. This CDR3 is built from 16 residues. Losses at the gene ends were 0 bases for V and 0 bases for J; bases not matched to a gene: 7. The germline V gene has CDR1 GTSNPN and CDR2 SVGIG (reference sequence). The CDR3 sequence is CAWSVLTGRANYGYTF. The CDR3 bases are TGTGCCTGGAGTGTACTGACAGGGCGCGCTAACTATGGCTACACCTTC.

This chain links TRBV6-6 with TRBJ2-3; D is unclear. CDR1 and CDR2 (germline): MNHNY, SVGAGI (reference sequence). Trimming removed 2 bases at V and 5 bases at J, with 8 bases between. The CDR3 length is 13 residues. Here the CDR3 reads CASSYPGVDTQYF. As DNA, the CDR3 is TGTGCCAGCAGTTACCCCGGAGTAGATACGCAGTATTTT.

This sequence joins TRBV28 and TRBJ2-7; tentative D call: TRBD2 (7 bases). CDR1 is MDHEN, CDR2 SYDVKM, per germline. The ends were cut back, 6 bases at V and 0 bases at J, with 15 bases in the middle. The CDR3 runs to 15 residues. The CDR3 loop reads CASRGVAGASYEQYF. The DNA of the CDR3 is TGTGCCAGCAGAGGGGTGGCGGGGGCCTCCTACGAGCAGTACTTC.

V usage is TRBV11-2 and J usage is TRBJ2-7; 7 bases match TRBD2. The length of the CDR3 is 16 residues. Germline V lookup: CDR1 SGHAT, CDR2 FQNNGV. Trimming removed 5 bases from V and 3 bases from J; junction bases left unmatched: 13. The CDR3 is CASSTPIHRGDYEQYF. The DNA for the CDR3 is TGTGCCAGCAGCACTCCCATTCACCGGGGGGACTACGAGCAGTACTTC.

The chain has TRBV6-1 and TRBJ2-4; a possible D gene is TRBD2 (6 bases). The CDR3 totals 13 residues. Germline-derived CDR1 and CDR2 are MNHNS and SASEGT. The V and J ends lost 6 bases and 6 bases respectively, with 12 bases between them. The CDR3 loop reads CASRSAGLNIQYF. Here the CDR3 DNA reads TGTGCCAGCAGATCTGCGGGGTTAAACATTCAGTACTTC.